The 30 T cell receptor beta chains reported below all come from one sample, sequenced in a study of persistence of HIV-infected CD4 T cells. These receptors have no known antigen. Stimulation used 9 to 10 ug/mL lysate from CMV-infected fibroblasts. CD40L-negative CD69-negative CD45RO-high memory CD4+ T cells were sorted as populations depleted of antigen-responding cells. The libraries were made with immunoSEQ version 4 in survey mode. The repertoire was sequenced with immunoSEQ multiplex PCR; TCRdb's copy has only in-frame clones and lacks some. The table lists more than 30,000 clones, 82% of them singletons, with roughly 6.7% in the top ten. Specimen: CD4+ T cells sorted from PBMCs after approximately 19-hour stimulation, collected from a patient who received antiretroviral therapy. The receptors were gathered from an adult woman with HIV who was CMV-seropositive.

The CDR3: CASSYWTGYSNQPQHF. The DNA of the CDR3 is TGTGCCAGCAGTTACTGGACAGGGTATTCCAATCAGCCCCAGCATTTT. The V call is TRBV6-2 or TRBV6-3, the J call TRBJ1-5; 8 bases map to TRBD1. Looked up from germline, CDR1 is MNHEY and CDR2 is SVGEGT. V was pared by 1 base and J by 3 bases, with 5 bases of the junction left unmatched. The CDR3 is 16 amino acids.

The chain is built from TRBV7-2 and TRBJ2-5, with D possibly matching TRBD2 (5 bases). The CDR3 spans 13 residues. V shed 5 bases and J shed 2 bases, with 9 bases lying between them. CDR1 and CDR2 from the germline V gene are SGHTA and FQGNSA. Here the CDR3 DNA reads TGTGCCAGCAGCCGGACTTGGCAAGAGACCCAGTACTTC. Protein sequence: CASSRTWQETQYF.

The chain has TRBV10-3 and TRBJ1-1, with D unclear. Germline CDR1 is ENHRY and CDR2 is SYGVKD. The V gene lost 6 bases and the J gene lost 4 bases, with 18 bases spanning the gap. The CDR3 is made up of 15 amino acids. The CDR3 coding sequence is TGTGCCATCAGGGACCGAGAAGAGGCGGGCACTGAAGCTTTCTTT. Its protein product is CAIRDREEAGTEAFF.

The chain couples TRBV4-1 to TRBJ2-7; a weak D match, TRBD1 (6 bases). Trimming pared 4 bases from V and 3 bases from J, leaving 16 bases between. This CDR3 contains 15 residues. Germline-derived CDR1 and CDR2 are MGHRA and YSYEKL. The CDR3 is CASSLAVQGFYEQYF. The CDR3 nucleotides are TGCGCCAGCAGCCTCGCTGTACAGGGCTTCTACGAGCAGTACTTC.

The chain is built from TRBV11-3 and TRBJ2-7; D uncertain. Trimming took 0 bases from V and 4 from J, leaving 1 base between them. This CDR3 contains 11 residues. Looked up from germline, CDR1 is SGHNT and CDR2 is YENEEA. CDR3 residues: CASSLEYEQYF. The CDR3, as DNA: TGTGCCAGCAGCTTAGAGTACGAGCAGTACTTC.

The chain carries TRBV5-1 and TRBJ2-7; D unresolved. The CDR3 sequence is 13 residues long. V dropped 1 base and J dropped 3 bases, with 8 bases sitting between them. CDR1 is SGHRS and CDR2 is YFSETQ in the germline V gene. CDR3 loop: CASSLNGFYEQYF. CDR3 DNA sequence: TGCGCCAGCAGCTTGAACGGTTTCTACGAGCAGTACTTC.

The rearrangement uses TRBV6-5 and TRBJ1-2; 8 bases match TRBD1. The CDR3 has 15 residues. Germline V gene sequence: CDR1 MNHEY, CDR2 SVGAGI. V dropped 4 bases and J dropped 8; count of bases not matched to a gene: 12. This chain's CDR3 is CASSSRPQGVGGYTF. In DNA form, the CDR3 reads TGTGCCAGCAGTTCCCGCCCACAGGGGGTGGGCGGCTACACCTTC.

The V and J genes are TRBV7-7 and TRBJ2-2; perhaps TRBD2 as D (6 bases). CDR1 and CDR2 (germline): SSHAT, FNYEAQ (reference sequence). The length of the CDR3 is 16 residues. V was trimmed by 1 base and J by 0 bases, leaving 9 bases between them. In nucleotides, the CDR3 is TGTGCCAGCAGCTTAGTATCGGGAGCGAACACCGGGGAGCTGTTTTTT. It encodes CASSLVSGANTGELFF.

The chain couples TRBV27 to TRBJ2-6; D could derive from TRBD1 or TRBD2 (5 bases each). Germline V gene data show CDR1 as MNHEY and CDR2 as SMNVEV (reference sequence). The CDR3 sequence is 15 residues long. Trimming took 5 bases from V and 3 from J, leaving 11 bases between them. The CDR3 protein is CASSARDGGANVLTF. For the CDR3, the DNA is TGTGCCAGCAGTGCCCGGGACGGTGGGGCCAACGTCCTGACTTTC. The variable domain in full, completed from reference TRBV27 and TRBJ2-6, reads EAQVTQNPRYLITVTGKKLTVTCSQNMNHEYMSWYRQDPGLGLRQIYYSMNVEVTDKGDVPEGYKVSRKEKRNFPLILESPSPNQTSLYFCASSARDGGANVLTFGAGSRLTVL.

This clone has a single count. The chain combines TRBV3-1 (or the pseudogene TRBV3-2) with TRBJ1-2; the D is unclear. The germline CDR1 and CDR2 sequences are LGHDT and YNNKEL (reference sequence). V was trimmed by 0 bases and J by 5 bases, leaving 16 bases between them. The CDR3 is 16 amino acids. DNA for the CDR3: TGTGCCAGCAGCCAAGATCTCAGAGGGTCTGGATATGGCTACACCTTC. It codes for CASSQDLRGSGYGYTF.

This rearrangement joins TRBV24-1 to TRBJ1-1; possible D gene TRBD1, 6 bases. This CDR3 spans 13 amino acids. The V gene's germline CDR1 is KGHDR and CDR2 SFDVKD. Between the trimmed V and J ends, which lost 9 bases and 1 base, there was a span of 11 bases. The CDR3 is CATGTQGNTEAFF. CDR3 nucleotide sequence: TGTGCCACCGGAACACAGGGGAACACTGAAGCTTTCTTT.

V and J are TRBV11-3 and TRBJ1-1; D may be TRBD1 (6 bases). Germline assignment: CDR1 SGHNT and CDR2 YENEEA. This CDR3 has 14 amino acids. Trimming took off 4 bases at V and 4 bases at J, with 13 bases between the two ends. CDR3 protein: CASSYSTGLTEAFF. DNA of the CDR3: TGTGCCAGCAGCTATTCAACAGGGCTCACTGAAGCTTTCTTT.

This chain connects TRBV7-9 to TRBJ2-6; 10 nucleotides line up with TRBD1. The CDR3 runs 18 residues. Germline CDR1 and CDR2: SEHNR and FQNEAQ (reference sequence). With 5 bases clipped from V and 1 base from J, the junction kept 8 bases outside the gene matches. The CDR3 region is CASSLGDRGSSGANVLTF. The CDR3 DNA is TGTGCCAGCAGCCTTGGGGACAGGGGTTCTTCTGGGGCCAACGTCCTGACTTTC.

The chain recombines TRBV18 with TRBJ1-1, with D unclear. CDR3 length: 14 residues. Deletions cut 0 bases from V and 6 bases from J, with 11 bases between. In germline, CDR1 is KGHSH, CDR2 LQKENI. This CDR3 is CASSPPGLPPEAFF. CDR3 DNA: TGTGCCAGCTCACCACCGGGTTTACCTCCTGAAGCTTTCTTT.

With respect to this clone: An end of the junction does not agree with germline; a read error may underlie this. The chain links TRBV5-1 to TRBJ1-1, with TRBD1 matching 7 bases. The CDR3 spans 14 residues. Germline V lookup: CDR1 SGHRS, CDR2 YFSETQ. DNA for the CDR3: TGCGCCAGCAGCCCACCAGGGGGGAACGCTGAAGCTTTCTTT. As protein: CASSPPGGNAEAFF.

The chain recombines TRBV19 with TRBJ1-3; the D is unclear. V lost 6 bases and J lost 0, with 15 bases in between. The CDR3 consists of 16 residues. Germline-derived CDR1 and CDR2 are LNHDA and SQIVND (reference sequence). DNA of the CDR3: TGTGCCAGTAGCTACCGTTTACCTAGCTCTGGAAACACCATATATTTT. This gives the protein CASSYRLPSSGNTIYF. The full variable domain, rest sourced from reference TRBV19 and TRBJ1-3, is DGGITQSPKYLFRKEGQNVTLSCEQNLNHDAMYWYRQDPGQGLRLIYYSQIVNDFQKGDIAEGYSVSREKKESFPLTVTSAQKNPTAFYLCASSYRLPSSGNTIYFGEGSWLTVV.

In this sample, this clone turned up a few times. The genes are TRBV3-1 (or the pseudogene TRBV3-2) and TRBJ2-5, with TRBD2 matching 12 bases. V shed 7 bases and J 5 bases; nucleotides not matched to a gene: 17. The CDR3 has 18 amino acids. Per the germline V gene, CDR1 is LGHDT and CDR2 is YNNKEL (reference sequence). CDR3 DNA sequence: TGTGCCAGCAAGGACCCGGTACTAGCGGGGGGCCCAGGGGAGACCCAGTACTTC. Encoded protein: CASKDPVLAGGPGETQYF.

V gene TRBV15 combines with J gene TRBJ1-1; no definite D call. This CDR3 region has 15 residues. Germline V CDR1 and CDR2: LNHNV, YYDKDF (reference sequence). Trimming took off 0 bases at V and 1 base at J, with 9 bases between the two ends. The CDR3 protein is CATSRDPRWNTEAFF. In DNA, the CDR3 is TGTGCCACCAGCAGAGATCCGAGATGGAACACTGAAGCTTTCTTT.

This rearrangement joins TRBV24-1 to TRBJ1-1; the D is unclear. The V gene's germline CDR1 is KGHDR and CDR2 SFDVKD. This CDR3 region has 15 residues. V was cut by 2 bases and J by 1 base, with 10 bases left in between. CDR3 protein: CATSDSNRENTEAFF. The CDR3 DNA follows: TGTGCCACCAGTGATTCGAACCGGGAGAACACTGAAGCTTTCTTT.

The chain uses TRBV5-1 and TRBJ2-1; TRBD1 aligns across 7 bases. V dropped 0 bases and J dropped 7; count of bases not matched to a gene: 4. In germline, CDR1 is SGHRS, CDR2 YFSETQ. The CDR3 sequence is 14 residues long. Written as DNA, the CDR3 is TGCGCCAGCAGCTTGGCCGAGGGGGCGAATGAGCAGTTCTTC. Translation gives CASSLAEGANEQFF.

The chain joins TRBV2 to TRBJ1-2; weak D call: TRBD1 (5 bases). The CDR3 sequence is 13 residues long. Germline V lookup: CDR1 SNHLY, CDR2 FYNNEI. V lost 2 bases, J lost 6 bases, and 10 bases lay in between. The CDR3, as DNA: TGTGCCAGCAGTGAACGGGGGGTGGATGGCTACACCTTC. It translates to CASSERGVDGYTF.

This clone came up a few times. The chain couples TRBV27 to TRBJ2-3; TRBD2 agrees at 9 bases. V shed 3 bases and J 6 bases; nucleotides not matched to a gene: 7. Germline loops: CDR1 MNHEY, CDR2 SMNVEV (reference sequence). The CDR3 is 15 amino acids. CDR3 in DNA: TGTGCCAGCAGTTTTGGCGGGAGGGCCACGGATACGCAGTATTTT. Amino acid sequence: CASSFGGRATDTQYF.

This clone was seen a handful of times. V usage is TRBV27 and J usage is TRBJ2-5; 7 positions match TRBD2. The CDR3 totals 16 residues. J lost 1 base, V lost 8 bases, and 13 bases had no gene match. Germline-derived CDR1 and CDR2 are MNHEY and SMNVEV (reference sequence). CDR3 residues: CASASGWGRAQETQYF. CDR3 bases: TGTGCCAGCGCCTCCGGGTGGGGGAGGGCCCAAGAGACCCAGTACTTC.

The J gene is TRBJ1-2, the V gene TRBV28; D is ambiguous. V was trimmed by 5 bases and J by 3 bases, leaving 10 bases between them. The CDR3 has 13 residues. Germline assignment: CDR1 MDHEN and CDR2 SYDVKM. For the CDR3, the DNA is TGTGCCAGCAGTGAAGATCGTTACTATGGCTACACCTTC. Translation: CASSEDRYYGYTF.

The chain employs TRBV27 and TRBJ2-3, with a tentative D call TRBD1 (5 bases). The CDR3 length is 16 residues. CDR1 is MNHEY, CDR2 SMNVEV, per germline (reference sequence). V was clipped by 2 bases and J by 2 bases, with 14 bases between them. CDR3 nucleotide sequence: TGTGCCAGCAGTTTACAGGGCAGAGGATTCACAGATACGCAGTATTTT. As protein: CASSLQGRGFTDTQYF.

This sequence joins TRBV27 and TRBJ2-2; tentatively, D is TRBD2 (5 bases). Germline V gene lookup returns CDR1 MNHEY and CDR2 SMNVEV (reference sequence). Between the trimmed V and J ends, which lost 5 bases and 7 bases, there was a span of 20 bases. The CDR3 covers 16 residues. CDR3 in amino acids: CASSPGPWRGIGELFF. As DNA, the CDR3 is TGTGCCAGCAGTCCAGGACCGTGGCGAGGGATCGGGGAGCTGTTTTTT.

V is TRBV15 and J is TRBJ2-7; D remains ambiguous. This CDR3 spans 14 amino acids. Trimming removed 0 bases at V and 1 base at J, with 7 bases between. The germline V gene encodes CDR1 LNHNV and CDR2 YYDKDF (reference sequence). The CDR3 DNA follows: TGTGCCACCAGCAGAGATTACCTTTCCTACGAGCAGTACTTC. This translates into CATSRDYLSYEQYF.

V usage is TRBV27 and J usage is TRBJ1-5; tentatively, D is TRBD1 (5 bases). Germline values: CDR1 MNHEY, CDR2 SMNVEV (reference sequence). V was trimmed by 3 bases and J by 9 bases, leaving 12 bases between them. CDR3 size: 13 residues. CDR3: CASSLGRGMPQHF. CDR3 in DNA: TGTGCCAGCAGTTTGGGGCGCGGGATGCCCCAGCATTTT.

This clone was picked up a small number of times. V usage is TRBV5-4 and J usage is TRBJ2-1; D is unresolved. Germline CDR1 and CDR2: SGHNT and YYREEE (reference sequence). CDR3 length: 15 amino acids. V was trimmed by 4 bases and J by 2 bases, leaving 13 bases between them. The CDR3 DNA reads TGTGCCAGCAGCCCGACACGTAGCCCCTACAATGAGCAGTTCTTC. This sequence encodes CASSPTRSPYNEQFF.

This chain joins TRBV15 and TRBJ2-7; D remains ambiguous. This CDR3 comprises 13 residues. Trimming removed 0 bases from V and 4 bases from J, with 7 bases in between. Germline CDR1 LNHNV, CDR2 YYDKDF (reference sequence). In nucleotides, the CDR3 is TGTGCCACCAGCAGAGATACGACGTACGAGCAGTACTTC. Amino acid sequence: CATSRDTTYEQYF.